The TCR beta chain described here comes from a study of beta chain features in type 1 diabetes. This clone was seen only a few times. The sequenced template was cDNA made from the entire isolated RNA. Sequenced by immunoSEQ multiplex PCR; TCRdb stores in-frame clones only, minus some. The top ten clones hold roughly 1.3% of a sample with over 120,000 clones, 8% to 13% of them seen once. CDR3 size: 21 residues. Germline V gene sequence: CDR1 SGDLS, CDR2 YYNGEE. Unmatched junction bases numbered 9, after V lost 0 bases and J lost 0 bases. The chain has TRBV9 and TRBJ2-1; 16 bases match TRBD2. This TCR came from a man between 18 and 35 years old in good health. The sample consisted of naive CD4+ T cells from blood. This CDR3 is CASSVAGPGTSGGDSYNEQFF. The CDR3 region has the DNA TGTGCCAGCAGCGTAGCCGGCCCCGGGACTAGCGGGGGGGACTCCTACAATGAGCAGTTCTTC.